What follows are 13 T cell receptor beta chains derived from one specimen sequenced in a study of cytomegalovirus exposure and HLA in healthy donors. The PCR used 60 Vbeta and 13 Jbeta primers. Measured with immunoSEQ multiplex PCR; TCRdb has only the in-frame clones, and not every one. The sample holds about 130,000 clones, 85% seen once. The source material was PBMCs. Receptors originate from a woman aged 25 to 39 in good health and CMV-seropositive.

This rearrangement joins TRBV18 to TRBJ2-1, with 9 bases identical to TRBD2. V lost 3 bases, J lost 3 bases, and 6 bases stayed unmatched. Per germline, CDR1 KGHSH and CDR2 LQKENI. The CDR3 has 16 residues. The CDR3 protein is CASSPLAGPNYNEQFF. The CDR3 region has the DNA TGTGCCAGCTCACCTCTAGCGGGACCGAACTACAATGAGCAGTTCTTC.

This clone was detected once. The V gene is TRBV30, the J gene TRBJ1-2, with 7 nucleotides matching TRBD1. Losses at the gene ends were 0 bases for V and 6 bases for J; bases not matched to a gene: 7. Germline lookup yields CDR1 GTSNPN and CDR2 SVGIG (reference sequence). CDR3 size: 14 residues. For the CDR3, the DNA is TGTGCCTGGAGTGTAGGCGGACAGGTGGATGGCTACACCTTC. It encodes CAWSVGGQVDGYTF.

This clone was found once. This chain links TRBV5-1 with TRBJ2-7, with a tentative D call TRBD2 (6 bases). The V end was cut by 0 bases, the J end by 1 base, with 11 bases between. This CDR3 region has 15 residues. Germline loops: CDR1 SGHRS, CDR2 YFSETQ. In DNA form, the CDR3 reads TGCGCCAGCAGCTTGGGACTAGGGGATTCCTACGAGCAGTACTTC. Translating gives CASSLGLGDSYEQYF.

The V call is TRBV10-3, the J call TRBJ2-3; TRBD2 aligns across 12 bases. Per germline, CDR1 ENHRY and CDR2 SYGVKD. The V gene end was trimmed by 10 bases and the J gene end by 6 bases; junction bases not matched to a gene: 11. The CDR3 is 15 amino acids. The DNA of the CDR3 is TGTGCCACCAGAGCCGGGACTAGCGGGTCGGATACGCAGTATTTT. Amino acid sequence: CATRAGTSGSDTQYF.

V is TRBV28 and J is TRBJ2-5, with D perhaps TRBD1 (6 bases). The CDR3 totals 14 residues. V lost 2 bases and J lost 5, with 12 bases in between. Germline CDR1 reads MDHEN; CDR2 reads SYDVKM. CDR3 bases: TGTGCCAGCAGTTTACTTGCAAGGGGGGAGACCCAGTACTTC. Its protein product is CASSLLARGETQYF.

The V and J genes are TRBV28 and TRBJ1-2, with D possibly matching TRBD1 (6 bases). This CDR3 spans 15 amino acids. V lost 2 bases and J 7 bases, leaving 17 bases between the germline ends. CDR1 is MDHEN and CDR2 is SYDVKM in the germline V gene. The CDR3 sequence: CASSLGGAHVSGYTF. Here the CDR3 DNA reads TGTGCCAGCAGTTTAGGGGGGGCGCATGTTTCTGGCTACACCTTC.

V is TRBV18 and J is TRBJ1-2; maybe TRBD1 (5 bases). In germline, CDR1 is KGHSH, CDR2 LQKENI. There are 13 residues in the CDR3. Trimming took 0 bases from V and 6 from J, leaving 8 bases between them. CDR3 coding DNA: TGTGCCAGCTCACCACCGTTAGGGGATGGCTACACCTTC. It specifies CASSPPLGDGYTF.

This chain uses TRBV5-1 with TRBJ1-1, with 8 bases identical to TRBD1. The junction had 11 bases not matched to a gene; V was cut back by 4 bases and J by 0 bases. Per germline, CDR1 SGHRS and CDR2 YFSETQ. CDR3 length: 17 residues. The DNA for the CDR3 is TGCGCCAGCAGCACAACGACAGGGGCCAACATGAACACTGAAGCTTTCTTT. It translates to CASSTTTGANMNTEAFF.

The rearrangement joins TRBV5-5 to TRBJ1-1; D is perhaps TRBD1 (5 bases). Germline CDR1 and CDR2: SGHKS and YYEKEE (reference sequence). The CDR3 extends over 15 amino acids. V gave up 0 bases and J gave up 4 bases, with 13 bases separating them. Here the CDR3 DNA reads TGTGCCAGCAGCTTGGAGGGGCAGCGGGTCACTGAAGCTTTCTTT. Its protein product is CASSLEGQRVTEAFF.

This rearrangement joins TRBV9 to TRBJ1-1; 11 bases map to TRBD1. Germline values: CDR1 SGDLS, CDR2 YYNGEE. CDR3 length: 19 residues. The V segment lost 3 bases and the J segment 0 bases; nucleotides outside the gene matches: 13. The CDR3 sequence: CASSAPNRDRGGVNTEAFF. The CDR3 coding sequence is TGTGCCAGCAGCGCCCCTAACCGGGACAGGGGGGGGGTGAACACTGAAGCTTTCTTT.

This clone has a handful of counts. This chain joins TRBV7-9 and TRBJ1-1; maybe TRBD1 (5 bases). There are 18 residues in the CDR3. Trimming left V 5 bases short and J 5 bases short, with 27 bases between. Germline loops: CDR1 SEHNR, CDR2 FQNEAQ (reference sequence). CDR3 in amino acids: CASSPLNPPPGKKTEAFF. The CDR3 nucleotides are TGTGCCAGCAGCCCTCTTAACCCCCCCCCAGGGAAGAAGACTGAAGCTTTCTTT.

In DNA form, the CDR3 reads TGTGCCTGGAAGTACGGGACAACCTACGAGCAGTACTTC. It yields the protein CAWKYGTTYEQYF. This chain joins TRBV30 and TRBJ2-7; D might be TRBD1 (6 bases). Trimming took off 4 bases at V and 2 bases at J, with 12 bases between the two ends. Germline assignment: CDR1 GTSNPN and CDR2 SVGIG (reference sequence). This CDR3 comprises 13 residues.

The genes are TRBV28 and TRBJ2-1, with 7 bases aligning to TRBD1. V was clipped by 5 bases and J by 5 bases; unmatched bases: 12. Germline lookup yields CDR1 MDHEN and CDR2 SYDVKM. The CDR3 loop spans 16 amino acids. CDR3 sequence: CASSPGYRGPNNEQFF. In nucleotides, the CDR3 is TGTGCCAGCAGTCCGGGCTACAGGGGCCCCAACAATGAGCAGTTCTTC.